The 4 T cell receptor beta chains given below trace back to one sample, sequenced in a study of T cell responses to AZD1222 COVID-19 vaccine. Libraries were prepared by immunoSEQ multiplex PCR; TCRdb keeps only in-frame clonotypes and omits some of them. There are 100,000 or so clones in the sample; 90% occur only once, and approximately 1.3% lies in the top ten. The sample here was peripheral blood, taken on day 0 of AZD1222 vaccination. The receptors come from an adult in good health.

In nucleotides, the CDR3 is TGTGCCAGCAGCTTGGAGCAGTACGGGGAGCTGTTTTTT. It codes for CASSLEQYGELFF. J is TRBJ2-2 and V is TRBV5-5; D not resolved. The V gene's germline CDR1 is SGHKS and CDR2 YYEKEE (reference sequence). The CDR3 totals 13 residues. Trimming removed 0 bases from V and 7 bases from J, with 7 bases in between.

Comments on this clone: At the DNA level, this CDR3 is encoded by other sequences in the same sample as well. The chain recombines TRBV7-9 with TRBJ2-7; D is unresolved. V was cut by 1 base and J by 2 bases, with 9 bases left in between. CDR3 length: 14 amino acids. Germline-derived CDR1 and CDR2 are SEHNR and FQNEAQ (reference sequence). The chain's CDR3 is CASSLEGGPYEQYF. In DNA, the CDR3 is TGTGCCAGCAGCTTAGAAGGCGGACCCTACGAGCAGTACTTC.

The rearrangement links TRBV5-6 to TRBJ1-1; D is uncertain. Deletions cut 0 bases from V and 0 bases from J, with 6 bases between. The germline V gene has CDR1 SGHDT and CDR2 YYEEEE. The CDR3 loop spans 14 amino acids. The CDR3: CASSLGVVNTEAFF. The DNA for the CDR3 is TGTGCCAGCAGCTTGGGAGTGGTGAACACTGAAGCTTTCTTT. Looking up the rest from reference TRBV5-6 and TRBJ1-1 gives the full variable domain: DAGVTQSPTHLIKTRGQQVTLRCSPKSGHDTVSWYQQALGQGPQFIFQYYEEEERQRGNFPDRFSGHQFPNYSSELNVNALLLGDSALYLCASSLGVVNTEAFFGQGTRLTVV.

The rearrangement links TRBV19 to TRBJ2-1; TRBD2 agrees at 15 bases. V shed 0 bases, J shed 6 bases, and the junction held 6 bases outside the gene matches. Per germline, CDR1 LNHDA and CDR2 SQIVND (reference sequence). This CDR3 has 18 residues. The CDR3 here is CASSIDYGLAGGRNEQFF. The CDR3 DNA reads as TGTGCCAGTAGTATAGATTATGGACTAGCGGGGGGGCGCAATGAGCAGTTCTTC. The entire variable domain, with the rest obtained from reference TRBV19 and TRBJ2-1, is as follows: DGGITQSPKYLFRKEGQNVTLSCEQNLNHDAMYWYRQDPGQGLRLIYYSQIVNDFQKGDIAEGYSVSREKKESFPLTVTSAQKNPTAFYLCASSIDYGLAGGRNEQFFGPGTRLTVL.